This TCR beta chain was found in a study of cytomegalovirus exposure and HLA in healthy donors. The PCR made use of 60 Vbeta and 13 Jbeta primers. TCRdb's table, derived via immunoSEQ multiplex PCR, lists solely in-frame clones and lacks some. Of some 150,000 clones listed, 70% to 85% are singletons. The CDR3 length is 17 residues. V was clipped by 3 bases and J by 7 bases, with 19 bases between them. In germline, CDR1 is SNHLY, CDR2 FYNNEI. The chain employs TRBV2 and TRBJ1-6, with D possibly matching TRBD1 (5 bases). The sequence derives from a man younger than 45 in good health and CMV-seropositive. The sequencing input was PBMCs. The DNA of the CDR3 is TGTGCCAGCAGTGAGATAAGTGTGGGGGGAGGAAATTCACCCCTCCACTTT. Translated, it gives CASSEISVGGGNSPLHF.